A single sample is the source of the 7 T cell receptor beta chains below, sequenced in a study of cytomegalovirus exposure and HLA in healthy donors. The PCR made use of 60 Vbeta and 13 Jbeta primers. The method was immunoSEQ multiplex PCR; TCRdb's version includes in-frame clones alone and lacks a portion of them. The sample has 40,000 or so clones; the top ten hold 4%. The specimen was PBMCs. The receptors derive from a male donor in good health and CMV-seronegative.

The rearrangement uses TRBV7-6 and TRBJ2-7, with TRBD1 matching over 11 bases. V was clipped by 6 bases and J by 7 bases; unmatched bases: 8. Germline V gene data show CDR1 as SGHVS and CDR2 as FNYEAQ. The CDR3 length is 14 residues. The CDR3 protein is CASSYGQGAGEQYF. Here the CDR3 DNA reads TGTGCCAGCAGTTACGGACAGGGGGCGGGAGAGCAGTACTTC.

The genes are TRBV19 and TRBJ2-5; TRBD2 matches at 7 bases. After removal of 10 bases from V and 4 bases from J, the junction contained 6 bases not matched to a gene. CDR3 length: 12 residues. The V gene's germline CDR1 is LNHDA and CDR2 SQIVND (reference sequence). The CDR3 nucleotides are TGTGCCACAAGACTAGCAGGAGAGACCCAGTACTTC. Translated, it gives CATRLAGETQYF.

The J gene is TRBJ2-3, the V gene TRBV5-1; 13 positions match TRBD2. V shed 0 bases, J shed 6 bases, and the junction held 4 bases outside the gene matches. Germline V lookup: CDR1 SGHRS, CDR2 YFSETQ. The CDR3 loop spans 16 amino acids. CDR3 sequence: CASSLVLAGGADTQYF. The CDR3 coding sequence is TGCGCCAGCAGCTTGGTACTAGCGGGGGGGGCGGATACGCAGTATTTT.

This chain links TRBV7-2 with TRBJ1-1; tentative D call: TRBD1 (5 bases). Germline V lookup: CDR1 SGHTA, CDR2 FQGNSA. The CDR3 spans 14 residues. V lost 5 bases to trimming and J lost 8 bases, with 18 bases between them. The CDR3 here is CASSPGTFRTEAFF. The CDR3 nucleotides read TGTGCCAGCAGCCCCGGGACTTTCAGGACCGAAGCTTTCTTT.

J is TRBJ2-7 and V is TRBV7-6, with a weak D call TRBD2 (6 bases). Germline CDR1 and CDR2: SGHVS and FNYEAQ. The V and J ends lost 5 bases and 3 bases respectively, with 17 bases between them. The CDR3 loop spans 15 amino acids. CDR3 region: CASSRDSPRFYEQYF. The CDR3 DNA reads as TGTGCCAGCAGCCGGGACTCTCCCAGATTCTACGAGCAGTACTTC.

The rearrangement links TRBV19 to TRBJ2-7; 9 nucleotides match TRBD2. With V trimmed by 3 bases and J by 5 bases, 5 bases remained unmatched. This CDR3 comprises 14 residues. Germline V CDR1 and CDR2: LNHDA, SQIVND (reference sequence). CDR3 DNA sequence: TGTGCCAGTAGTATGGAGACTAGCGGCCACGAGCAGTACTTC. It translates to CASSMETSGHEQYF.

The V and J genes are TRBV2 and TRBJ2-1; D remains unclear. The CDR3 is 13 amino acids. The germline V gene has CDR1 SNHLY and CDR2 FYNNEI. Trimming shortened V by 4 bases and J by 5 bases, and 9 bases separated the two germline ends. The CDR3 bases are TGTGCCAGCAGTGGCCAGATCAACAATGAGCAGTTCTTC. Its translation is CASSGQINNEQFF.